Below, 22 T cell receptor beta chains from the same sample are listed, as sequenced in a study of cytomegalovirus exposure and HLA in healthy donors. Primers for the PCR totalled 60 Vbeta and 13 Jbeta. TCRdb keeps only in-frame clones here, not all; method: immunoSEQ multiplex PCR. Of 120,000 or so clones listed, about four fifths are singletons. The sequenced sample was PBMCs. All receptors derive from a female donor in good health and CMV-seropositive.

The chain has TRBV5-6 and TRBJ1-2; a possible D gene is TRBD1 (5 bases). CDR1 is SGHDT and CDR2 is YYEEEE in the germline V gene. The V end was cut by 0 bases, the J end by 4 bases, with 16 bases between. This CDR3 has 16 amino acids. The CDR3 DNA is TGTGCCAGCAGCTTGGTAGGGGTGGACCTCATCTATGGCTACACCTTC. The encoded protein is CASSLVGVDLIYGYTF. The full variable domain, completed using reference TRBV5-6 and TRBJ1-2, is DAGVTQSPTHLIKTRGQQVTLRCSPKSGHDTVSWYQQALGQGPQFIFQYYEEEERQRGNFPDRFSGHQFPNYSSELNVNALLLGDSALYLCASSLVGVDLIYGYTFGSGTRLTVV.

This rearrangement joins TRBV4-1 to TRBJ1-2; perhaps TRBD1 as D (6 bases). Germline V lookup: CDR1 MGHRA, CDR2 YSYEKL. Trimming shortened V by 4 bases and J by 5 bases, and 14 bases separated the two germline ends. The CDR3 has 14 residues. The CDR3 sequence: CASSPLITGYGYTF. DNA for the CDR3: TGCGCCAGCAGCCCCCTAATAACAGGGTATGGCTACACCTTC.

The chain joins TRBV6-5 to TRBJ2-3; D is ambiguous. Trimming took 6 bases from V and 6 from J, leaving 16 bases between them. This CDR3 is built from 14 residues. The germline V gene encodes CDR1 MNHEY and CDR2 SVGAGI. The CDR3 region has the DNA TGTGCCAGCAGCCTGGCCACGTCAACGGATACGCAGTATTTT. Its protein is CASSLATSTDTQYF.

The J gene is TRBJ1-3, the V gene TRBV7-6; D might be TRBD1 (6 bases). This CDR3 is 14 amino acids long. Germline values: CDR1 SGHVS, CDR2 FNYEAQ. V dropped 1 base and J dropped 4 bases, with 8 bases sitting between them. The CDR3 region has the DNA TGTGCCAGCAGCTTAGGACAGGTCGGAAACACCATATATTTT. It is translated as CASSLGQVGNTIYF.

This chain links TRBV19 with TRBJ1-4; no definite D call. Germline CDR1 reads LNHDA; CDR2 reads SQIVND (reference sequence). The CDR3 loop spans 12 amino acids. V was cut by 2 bases and J by 8 bases, with 6 bases left in between. DNA of the CDR3: TGTGCCAGTAGTATAAGCGGAGAAAAACTGTTTTTT. The encoded protein is CASSISGEKLFF.

This rearrangement joins TRBV7-9 to TRBJ2-3, with D hard to call. Germline CDR1 is SEHNR and CDR2 is FQNEAQ (reference sequence). This CDR3 has 11 residues. V was shortened by 5 bases and J by 4 bases, with 4 bases between the two germline ends. Here the CDR3 reads CASSRADTQYF. The CDR3, as DNA: TGTGCCAGCAGCCGAGCAGATACGCAGTATTTT.

The rearrangement links TRBV5-8 to TRBJ1-6; the D gene is possibly TRBD1 (5 bases). Germline values: CDR1 SGHTS, CDR2 YDEGEE. The CDR3 length is 17 residues. Trimming cost V 5 bases and J 0 bases, with 15 bases left between them. The chain's CDR3 is CASSSGTRSSYNSPLHF. The CDR3 nucleotides are TGTGCCAGCAGTTCCGGGACTAGGAGCTCCTATAATTCACCCCTCCACTTT. The complete variable domain, with remaining parts taken from reference TRBV5-8 and TRBJ1-6, reads EAGVTQSPTHLIKTRGQQATLRCSPISGHTSVYWYQQALGLGLQFLLWYDEGEERNRGNFPPRFSGRQFPNYSSELNVNALELEDSALYLCASSSGTRSSYNSPLHFGNGTRLTVT.

The chain joins TRBV20-1 to TRBJ1-1; D is undetermined. Germline CDR1 reads DFQATT; CDR2 reads SNEGSKA (reference sequence). The germline V and J ends were trimmed by 5 bases and 5 bases, with 9 bases remaining between them. The CDR3 spans 11 residues. As DNA, the CDR3 is TGCAGTGCTGCCCCCGGGACTGAAGCTTTCTTT. It is translated as CSAAPGTEAFF.

The J gene is TRBJ2-7, the V gene TRBV7-2; 8 bases align to TRBD1. Germline-derived CDR1 and CDR2 are SGHTA and FQGNSA. The J segment lost 6 bases and the V segment lost 5 bases, leaving 6 bases of the junction unmatched. The CDR3 runs 13 residues. CDR3 region: CASSPRQGSEQYF. CDR3 nucleotides: TGTGCCAGCAGCCCCCGACAGGGGAGCGAGCAGTACTTC.

Details on this clone: Distinct nucleotide sequences in the sample also encode this CDR3. The chain links TRBV30 to TRBJ2-1; 9 bases align to TRBD1. V dropped 3 bases and J dropped 6; count of bases not matched to a gene: 9. This CDR3 has 15 residues. The germline V gene has CDR1 GTSNPN and CDR2 SVGIG (reference sequence). CDR3 in DNA: TGTGCCTGGAGCTACCGGGACAGGGCCCCCAATGAGCAGTTCTTC. This translates into CAWSYRDRAPNEQFF.

This clone appeared once. V usage is TRBV5-1 and J usage is TRBJ2-5; 9 nucleotides align to TRBD1. The CDR3 has 15 amino acids. The germline V gene encodes CDR1 SGHRS and CDR2 YFSETQ. V was pared by 4 bases and J by 5 bases, with 9 bases of the junction left unmatched. Here the CDR3 DNA reads TGCGCCAGCAGCCCCGGACAGGGGCAGGATGAGACCCAGTACTTC. It specifies CASSPGQGQDETQYF.

This sequence joins TRBV6-5 and TRBJ2-6; 8 bases match TRBD1. CDR3 length: 16 residues. After removal of 2 bases from V and 0 bases from J, the junction contained 0 bases not matched to a gene. Germline loops: CDR1 MNHEY, CDR2 SVGAGI. Here the CDR3 reads CASSYGTGSGANVLTF. CDR3 coding DNA: TGTGCCAGCAGTTACGGGACAGGCTCTGGGGCCAACGTCCTGACTTTC.

This clone was recorded a few times. This chain uses TRBV12-2 with TRBJ1-2; TRBD1 is the table's D call, not checked against the DNA. TRBV12-2 is an annotated pseudogene. CDR3 size: 16 residues. CDR3 protein: CASRLAQGEENYGYTF. The CDR3, as DNA: TGTGCAAGTCGCTTAGCTCAGGGGGAGGAAAACTATGGCTACACCTTC.

The gene calls are TRBV6-4 and TRBJ1-6, with no clear D. CDR1 and CDR2 from the germline V gene are MRHNA and SNTAGT. This CDR3 is 14 amino acids long. The V end was cut by 6 bases, the J end by 4 bases, with 10 bases between. This chain's CDR3 is CASRAGAYNSPLHF. In DNA form, the CDR3 reads TGTGCCAGCAGGGCGGGAGCGTATAATTCACCCCTCCACTTT.

V is TRBV5-1 and J is TRBJ1-1, with D uncertain. The CDR3 consists of 15 residues. CDR1 is SGHRS and CDR2 is YFSETQ in the germline V gene. Trimming pared 0 bases from V and 3 bases from J, leaving 12 bases between. The CDR3 DNA is TGCGCCAGCAGCTTGGAAGAGGGTTGGGACACTGAAGCTTTCTTT. This codes for CASSLEEGWDTEAFF. Full variable domain (rest looked up from reference TRBV5-1 and TRBJ1-1): KAGVTQTPRYLIKTRGQQVTLSCSPISGHRSVSWYQQTPGQGLQFLFEYFSETQRNKGNFPGRFSGRQFSNSRSEMNVSTLELGDSALYLCASSLEEGWDTEAFFGQGTRLTVV.

This rearrangement joins TRBV4-1 to TRBJ1-1; no definite D call. The CDR3 covers 16 residues. Germline CDR1 reads MGHRA; CDR2 reads YSYEKL. With 0 bases removed from V and 6 bases from J, the gap between germline ends came to 17 bases. CDR3 in DNA: TGCGCCAGCAGCCAAGATACGAGAGCAGGTAACGCTGAAGCTTTCTTT. Translated, it gives CASSQDTRAGNAEAFF.

Remarks on this clone: Other DNA sequences from this sample encode an identical CDR3 as well. The chain recombines TRBV7-2 with TRBJ2-5, with a tentative D call TRBD1 (6 bases). V lost 6 bases to trimming and J lost 2 bases, with 13 bases between them. The germline V gene has CDR1 SGHTA and CDR2 FQGNSA. The CDR3 consists of 14 residues. The CDR3 region has the DNA TGTGCCAGCAGTTTACAGGGTGGGCAAGAGACCCAGTACTTC. It codes for CASSLQGGQETQYF.

This clone was seen just once. The rearrangement joins TRBV5-1 to TRBJ1-1, with 9 bases identical to TRBD1. V shed 0 bases and J 5 bases; nucleotides not matched to a gene: 8. This CDR3 is built from 16 residues. Germline loops: CDR1 SGHRS, CDR2 YFSETQ. This CDR3 reads CASSLGGQGGRTEAFF. The CDR3 region has the DNA TGCGCCAGCAGCTTGGGGGGACAGGGCGGAAGGACTGAAGCTTTCTTT.

This clone was detected only once. The gene calls are TRBV13 and TRBJ1-6; D gene uncertain. The germline V and J ends were trimmed by 4 bases and 14 bases, with 15 bases remaining between them. The CDR3 runs 13 residues. Germline loops: CDR1 PRHDT, CDR2 FYEKMQ (reference sequence). This CDR3 is CASSSSYVFSLHF. CDR3 bases: TGTGCCAGCAGCTCATCCTACGTGTTTTCCCTCCACTTT.

The rearrangement uses TRBV19 and TRBJ2-1; possibly TRBD2 for D (5 bases). Germline assignment: CDR1 LNHDA and CDR2 SQIVND (reference sequence). This CDR3 has 14 amino acids. Trimming removed 4 bases at V and 4 bases at J, with 11 bases between. CDR3 loop: CASSSVTTYNEQFF. In DNA, the CDR3 is TGTGCCAGTAGTAGTGTGACTACTTACAATGAGCAGTTCTTC.

CDR3 loop: CATSNPWRGGPPSPLHF. Written as DNA, the CDR3 is TGTGCCACCAGCAACCCCTGGAGAGGGGGCCCCCCTTCACCCCTCCACTTT. The genes are TRBV15 and TRBJ1-6; 7 nucleotides align to TRBD1. The germline gives CDR1 LNHNV, CDR2 YYDKDF (reference sequence). Trimming took 4 bases from V and 9 from J; bases not matched to a gene: 15. The CDR3 has 17 amino acids.

V gene TRBV6-5 combines with J gene TRBJ2-7; perhaps TRBD1 as D (7 bases). The V end was cut by 6 bases, the J end by 6 bases, with 18 bases between. CDR1 and CDR2 from the germline V gene are MNHEY and SVGAGI. The CDR3 covers 14 residues. CDR3 bases: TGTGCCAGCAGCGTAGCCGGCAGGGGGGCCGAGCAGTACTTC. This gives the protein CASSVAGRGAEQYF.